The rows below give T cell receptor beta chains drawn from one sample of a study of control samples from healthy donors and cancer patients. The method was immunoSEQ multiplex PCR; TCRdb's version includes in-frame clones alone and lacks a portion of them. The sample holds roughly 140,000 clones, roughly nine tenths seen once. The sample comprised blood. Every receptor here comes from a young man in good health. Both conserved end residues are part of each CDR3. The D gene is left open where the match is weak. The listing skips clone size in some rows; elsewhere it reads once, few, many or a size class.

size: -
V: TRBV19
D: TRBD2
J: TRBJ2-2
CDR3: CASSMGLAGTGELFF
DNA: TGTGCCAGTAGTATGGGACTAGCGGGCACCGGGGAGCTGTTTTTT

size: -
V: TRBV18
D: TRBD1
J: TRBJ2-7
CDR3: CASSLPGQGVDEQYF
DNA: TGTGCCAGCTCACTGCCGGGACAGGGGGTGGATGAGCAGTACTTC

size: -
V: TRBV4-3
D: -
J: TRBJ2-7
CDR3: CASSQVAGSYEQYF
DNA: TGCGCCAGCAGCCAAGTCGCCGGGTCCTACGAGCAGTACTTC

size: -
V: TRBV6-5
D: -
J: TRBJ2-1
CDR3: CASRTSLSSYNEQFF
DNA: TGTGCCAGCAGAACGTCTTTAAGCTCCTACAATGAGCAGTTCTTC

size: -
V: TRBV29-1
D: TRBD2
J: TRBJ2-7
CDR3: CSATEVSGSYEQYF
DNA: TGCAGCGCCACCGAGGTTAGCGGGAGTTACGAGCAGTACTTC

size: once
V: TRBV25-1
D: TRBD1
J: TRBJ2-7
CDR3: CASSAPRQGAGEQYF
DNA: TGTGCCAGCAGTGCCCCCCGACAGGGGGCAGGCGAGCAGTACTTC

size: -
V: TRBV15
D: TRBD1
J: TRBJ1-1
CDR3: CATSRDPGGMNTEAFF
DNA: TGTGCCACCAGCAGAGATCCAGGGGGAATGAACACTGAAGCTTTCTTT

size: -
V: TRBV5-4
D: -
J: TRBJ2-2
CDR3: CASSLEVAGVNTGELFF
DNA: TGTGCCAGCAGCTTGGAAGTGGCAGGGGTGAACACCGGGGAGCTGTTTTTT

size: -
V: TRBV5-1
D: -
J: TRBJ1-1
CDR3: CASSPHPSGHSPMNTEAFF
DNA: TGCGCCAGCAGCCCACACCCTAGCGGACATTCACCCATGAACACTGAAGCTTTCTTT

size: -
V: TRBV11-2
D: -
J: TRBJ2-7
CDR3: CASSLASSYEQYF
DNA: TGTGCCAGCAGCTTAGCGAGCTCCTACGAGCAGTACTTC